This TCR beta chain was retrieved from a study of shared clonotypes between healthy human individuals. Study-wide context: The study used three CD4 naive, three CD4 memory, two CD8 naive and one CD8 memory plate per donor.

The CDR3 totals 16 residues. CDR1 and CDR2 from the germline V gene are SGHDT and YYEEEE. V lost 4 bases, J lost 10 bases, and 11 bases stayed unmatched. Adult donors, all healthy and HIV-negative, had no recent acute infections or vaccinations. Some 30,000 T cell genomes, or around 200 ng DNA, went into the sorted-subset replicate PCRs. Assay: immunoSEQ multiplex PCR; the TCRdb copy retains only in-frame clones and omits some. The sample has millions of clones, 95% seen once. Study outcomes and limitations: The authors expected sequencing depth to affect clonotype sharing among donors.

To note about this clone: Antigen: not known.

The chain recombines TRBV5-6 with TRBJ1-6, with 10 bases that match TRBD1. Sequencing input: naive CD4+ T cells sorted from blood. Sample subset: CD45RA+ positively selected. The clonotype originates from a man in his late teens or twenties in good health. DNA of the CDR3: TGTGCCAGCAGCCCTCACGGGGACAGGGGTTACTCACCCCTCCACTTT. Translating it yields CASSPHGDRGYSPLHF.